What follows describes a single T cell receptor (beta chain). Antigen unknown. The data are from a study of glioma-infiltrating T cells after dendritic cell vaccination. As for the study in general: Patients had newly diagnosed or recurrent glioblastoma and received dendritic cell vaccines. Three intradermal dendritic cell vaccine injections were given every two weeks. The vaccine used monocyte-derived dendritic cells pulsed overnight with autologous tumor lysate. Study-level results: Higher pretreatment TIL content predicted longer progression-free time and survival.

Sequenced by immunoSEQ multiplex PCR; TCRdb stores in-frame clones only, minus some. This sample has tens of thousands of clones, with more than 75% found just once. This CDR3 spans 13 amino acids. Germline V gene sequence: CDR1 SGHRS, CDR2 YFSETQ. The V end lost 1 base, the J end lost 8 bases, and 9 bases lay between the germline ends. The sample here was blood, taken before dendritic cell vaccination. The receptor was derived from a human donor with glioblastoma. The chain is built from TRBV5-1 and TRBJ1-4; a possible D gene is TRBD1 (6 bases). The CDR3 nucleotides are TGCGCCAGCAGCTTGACAGGGCAAGAAAAACTGTTTTTT. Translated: CASSLTGQEKLFF.